This TCR beta chain was sequenced during a study of beta chain features in type 1 diabetes. Broader study findings: Shorter TCRB CDR3s, moderately but significantly so, marked every one of the four CD4+ subsets in Type 1 diabetes patients.

The CDR3 runs to 16 residues. Germline-derived CDR1 and CDR2 are SGHNT and YYREEE (reference sequence). Trimming cost V 4 bases and J 10 bases; bases outside gene matches: 9. Comments on this clone: Antigen: not known.

Sequenced material consisted of expressed TCRB transcripts (all of the isolated RNA was reverse transcribed). TCRdb's table, derived via immunoSEQ multiplex PCR, lists solely in-frame clones and lacks some. Seen here are 100,000 to 150,000 clones, approximately 9% observed once, and the top ten hold 0.7% to 0.85%. The rearrangement uses TRBV5-4 and TRBJ2-1; 15 nucleotides agree with TRBD2. The sequencing input was central memory CD4+ T cells from blood. The TCR originated in a young man with type 1 diabetes. CDR3 in amino acids: CASSPPGLAGGGEQFF. Written as DNA, the CDR3 is TGTGCCAGCAGCCCTCCGGGACTAGCGGGGGGAGGAGAGCAGTTCTTC.